A single T cell receptor (beta chain) is shown here with its context. The V gene's germline CDR1 is SGHTS and CDR2 YDEGEE. The CDR3 has 13 residues. The ends lost 3 bases at V and 8 bases at J; junction bases unmatched: 4. This record comes from a study of technical replicates of blood from four donors. The table came from immunoSEQ multiplex PCR; TCRdb's copy has only in-frame clones and leaves some out. Of under 70,000 clones listed, 90% to 95% are singletons. The receptor was derived from a human donor in good health. Some clones in this sample may be carry-over from other donors' samples. This sequence joins TRBV5-8 and TRBJ2-1, with 8 nucleotides matching TRBD1. Sequenced input: PBMCs. Here the CDR3 reads CASSSAGGYEQFF. The CDR3 DNA reads as TGTGCCAGCAGCTCAGCAGGGGGCTATGAGCAGTTCTTC.